This T cell receptor (beta chain) was recovered during a study of cytomegalovirus exposure and HLA in healthy donors. V trimming: 2 bases; J trimming: 7 bases; junction bases outside the gene matches: 3. Germline CDR1 and CDR2: SQVTM and ANQGSEA. CDR3 length: 13 residues. PCR primers comprised 60 Vbeta and 13 Jbeta primers. TCRdb's table, derived via immunoSEQ multiplex PCR, lists solely in-frame clones and lacks some. The repertoire holds tens of thousands of clones, with more than 60% as singletons. This clone showed up just once. The chain recombines TRBV29-1 with TRBJ2-2; 8 nucleotides agree with TRBD2. Sequencing was done on a sample of PBMCs. The clonotype originates from a man aged 40-55 years in good health and CMV-seronegative. As DNA, the CDR3 is TGCAGCGTTGAACTAGCGGGTGTCGGGGAGCTGTTTTTT. Its translation is CSVELAGVGELFF.